This T cell receptor (beta chain) was sequenced during a study of T cells in Graves' hyperthyroidism and ophthalmopathy. The TCR beta CDR3 regions underwent amplification using RNA transcripts as the source. HTBI primers were employed in a first-round RT-PCR of the TCR CDR3. TCRdb processed the multiplex PCR reads anew with MiXCR; each CDR3 protein has one entry. The repertoire holds a few hundred thousand distinct CDR3 sequences, with about a fifth as singletons. Germline lookup yields CDR1 MNHEY and CDR2 SMNVEV (reference sequence). The CDR3 extends over 16 amino acids. The J segment lost 4 bases and the V segment lost 5 bases, leaving 10 bases of the junction unmatched. This clonotype turned up a few times. Uncontrolled infection, other autoimmune disease, pregnancy or lactation disqualified patients from enrolment. Fresh peripheral blood, 9.5 to 10 ml of it, supplied the PBMCs.

The chain employs TRBV27 and TRBJ2-2, with TRBD2 matching over 7 bases. Specimen: blood. The TCR sequence derives from a man aged 18-30 years with Graves' hyperthyroidism. This chain's CDR3 is CASSRLGGDSTGELFF. The CDR3 DNA reads as TGTGCCAGCAGTCGGTTGGGGGGGGATAGCACCGGGGAGCTGTTTTTT.